A single TCR beta chain is shown here with its context. Unmatched junction bases numbered 14, after V lost 0 bases and J lost 2 bases. The CDR3 is made up of 19 amino acids. The data were produced by immunoSEQ multiplex PCR, yet TCRdb's version contains in-frame clones alone and is incomplete. The sample yields about 74,000 clones, just under 95% seen once. The data were obtained in a study of technical replicates of blood from a few donors. The specimen sequenced was T cells isolated from PBMCs. This sequence was found in a human donor in good health. V and J are TRBV5-3 and TRBJ1-5, with TRBD1 identical over 7 bases. TRBV5-3 is an ORF, and what it does is uncertain. The CDR3 spells CARSLEERGHFICNQPQHF. CDR3 in DNA: TGTGCCAGAAGCTTGGAAGAAAGGGGGCATTTTATTTGCAATCAGCCCCAGCATTTT.